This TCR beta chain came from a study of cytomegalovirus exposure and HLA in healthy donors. Germline V gene data show CDR1 as MNHNY and CDR2 as SVGAGI (reference sequence). V was shortened by 10 bases and J by 0 bases, with 12 bases between the two germline ends. This CDR3 comprises 13 residues. PCR amplification relied on 60 Vbeta primers (plus 13 Jbeta primers). Profiling relied on immunoSEQ multiplex PCR, and the TCRdb table lists in-frame clones only, not all of them. In the table there are around 190,000 clones, around 79% of which are singletons. The rearrangement joins TRBV6-6 to TRBJ1-1; possible D gene TRBD1, 5 bases. The specimen sequenced was PBMCs. The TCR was taken from a woman aged 45-65 years in good health and CMV-seronegative. The CDR3 region is CATLTGLNTEAFF. The DNA of the CDR3 is TGTGCCACCCTAACAGGCTTGAACACTGAAGCTTTCTTT.